This T cell receptor beta chain was obtained from a study of spatial heterogeneity in lung cancer. J was trimmed by 7 bases and V by 2 bases; bases with no gene match: 7. The germline V gene encodes CDR1 MRHNA and CDR2 SNTAGT. The length of the CDR3 is 15 residues. General study findings and limits: Tumor mutation counts were tracked by expanded intratumoral alpha and beta TCR counts.

TCRdb passed the 5' RACE reads through MiXCR, listing each CDR3 protein once. The sample has approximately 26,000 distinct CDR3 sequences; roughly 10% are singletons. Time point of the sample: sample taken at primary tumor resection. The table lists this clonotype with many counts. Its target is not known. The sample consisted of lung tumor tissue, taken at surgery. The TCR originated in a male donor with early-stage non-small cell lung cancer. This chain uses TRBV6-4 with TRBJ2-3, with 9 bases matching TRBD2. In DNA, the CDR3 is TGTGCCAGCAGTGACATGGCTAGCGGGGCGAATACGCAGTATTTT. It specifies CASSDMASGANTQYF.